This passage covers 7 T cell receptor beta chains from one sample sequenced in a study of T cell responses to AZD1222 COVID-19 vaccine (dated by TCRdb to the early 2020s). The library was produced with the immunoSEQ multiplex PCR assay. Drawn from immuneACCESS, this table holds only the in-frame rearrangements with V and J called that TCRdb kept. Clones are partly lost; checked studies trace under half to an unresolved V gene and leave the rest unexplained. The sample profile shows about 81,000 clones; roughly 90% of them were found once. The ten top clones hold 8% of the sample. Read against the paper, the sample's time point label means: about 28 days (+/-7) after the second vaccine dose. The material sequenced was peripheral blood, taken 28 days after the second AZD1222 dose. The receptor set was obtained from an adult who received the AZD1222 COVID-19 vaccine.

The chain has TRBV6-4 and TRBJ2-1; D is possibly TRBD1 or TRBD2 (7 bases each). The CDR3 runs 14 residues. Trimming left V 4 bases short and J 6 bases short, with 13 bases between. Per germline, CDR1 MRHNA and CDR2 SNTAGT. This CDR3 reads CASSGGRGLNEQFF. The CDR3 DNA is TGTGCCAGCAGTGGGGGGAGGGGGCTCAATGAGCAGTTCTTC.

The V call is TRBV5-1, the J call TRBJ2-2, with D tentatively TRBD1 or TRBD2 (5 bases each). This CDR3 has 15 amino acids. Trimming left V 0 bases short and J 5 bases short, with 11 bases between. Looked up from germline, CDR1 is SGHRS and CDR2 is YFSETQ. The CDR3: CASSLVGELTGELFF. Here the CDR3 DNA reads TGCGCCAGCAGCTTGGTGGGGGAATTAACCGGGGAGCTGTTTTTT.

The J gene is TRBJ2-1, the V gene TRBV6-5; D not certain. Trimming removed 4 bases at V and 4 bases at J, with 11 bases between. Germline V gives CDR1 MNHEY, CDR2 SVGAGI. The CDR3 has 14 amino acids. The CDR3 reads CASSFDGRYNEQFF. CDR3 bases: TGTGCCAGCAGTTTCGACGGCCGATACAATGAGCAGTTCTTC.

This sequence joins TRBV7-7 and TRBJ2-2; possible D gene TRBD2, 6 bases. The CDR3 totals 16 residues. CDR1 and CDR2 from the germline V gene are SSHAT and FNYEAQ (reference sequence). The ends were cut back, 4 bases at V and 4 bases at J, with 16 bases in the middle. In DNA, the CDR3 is TGTGCCAGCAGCTCAACCCTCGGGACTTCCACCGGGGAGCTGTTTTTT. Translated, it gives CASSSTLGTSTGELFF. The complete variable domain, with remaining parts taken from reference TRBV7-7 and TRBJ2-2, reads GAGVSQSPRYKVTKRGQDVTLRCDPISSHATLYWYQQALGQGPEFLTYFNYEAQPDKSGLPSDRFSAERPEGSISTLTIQRTEQRDSAMYRCASSSTLGTSTGELFFGEGSRLTVL.

The chain has TRBV28 and TRBJ2-7, with D possibly TRBD1 on 5 matching bases. Trimming left V 2 bases short and J 5 bases short, with 10 bases between. Per germline, CDR1 MDHEN and CDR2 SYDVKM. The CDR3 totals 13 residues. In nucleotides, the CDR3 is TGTGCCAGCAGTTTAGACAGATTGAACGAGCAGTACTTC. Translating it yields CASSLDRLNEQYF.

The genes are TRBV5-8 and TRBJ2-1, with D unresolved. This CDR3 contains 15 residues. Germline CDR1 and CDR2: SGHTS and YDEGEE. V lost 2 bases, J lost 1 base, and 10 bases lay in between. This CDR3 reads CASSLRASSYNEQFF. The CDR3 DNA follows: TGTGCCAGCAGCTTAAGGGCGTCGTCCTACAATGAGCAGTTCTTC.

The chain links TRBV14 to TRBJ1-1; a weak D match, TRBD1 (5 bases). The V and J ends lost 1 base and 11 bases respectively, with 11 bases between them. Germline V gene lookup returns CDR1 SGHDN and CDR2 FVKESK. The CDR3 covers 12 residues. The CDR3 sequence is CASSQVGRGAFF. In DNA, the CDR3 is TGTGCCAGCAGCCAAGTCGGTCGGGGGGCTTTCTTT.